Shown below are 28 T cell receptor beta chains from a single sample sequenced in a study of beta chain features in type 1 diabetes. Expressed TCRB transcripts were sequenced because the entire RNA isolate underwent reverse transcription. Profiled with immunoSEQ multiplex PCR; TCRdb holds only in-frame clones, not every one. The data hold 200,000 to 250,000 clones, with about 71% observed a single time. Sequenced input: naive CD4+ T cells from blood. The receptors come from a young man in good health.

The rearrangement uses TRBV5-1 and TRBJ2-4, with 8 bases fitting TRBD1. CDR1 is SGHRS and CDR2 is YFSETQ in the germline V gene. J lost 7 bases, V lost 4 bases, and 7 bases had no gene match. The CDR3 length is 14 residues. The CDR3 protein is CASSLGTGSNIQYF. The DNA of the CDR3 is TGCGCCAGCAGCCTCGGGACAGGTAGTAACATTCAGTACTTC.

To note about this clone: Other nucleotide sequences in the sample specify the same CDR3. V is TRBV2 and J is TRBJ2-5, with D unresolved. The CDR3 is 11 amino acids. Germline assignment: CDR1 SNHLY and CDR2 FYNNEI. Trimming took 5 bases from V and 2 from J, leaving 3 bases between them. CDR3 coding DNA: TGTGCCAGCAGTTATCAAGAGACCCAGTACTTC. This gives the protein CASSYQETQYF.

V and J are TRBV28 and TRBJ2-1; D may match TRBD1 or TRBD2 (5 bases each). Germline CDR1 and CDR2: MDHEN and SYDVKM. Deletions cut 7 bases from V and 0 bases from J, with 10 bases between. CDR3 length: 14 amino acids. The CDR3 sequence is CASNQRGSYNEQFF. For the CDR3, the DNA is TGTGCCAGCAACCAGAGGGGCTCCTACAATGAGCAGTTCTTC. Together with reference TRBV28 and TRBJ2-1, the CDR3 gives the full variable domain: DVKVTQSSRYLVKRTGEKVFLECVQDMDHENMFWYRQDPGLGLRLIYFSYDVKMKEKGDIPEGYSVSREKKERFSLILESASTNQTSMYLCASNQRGSYNEQFFGPGTRLTVL.

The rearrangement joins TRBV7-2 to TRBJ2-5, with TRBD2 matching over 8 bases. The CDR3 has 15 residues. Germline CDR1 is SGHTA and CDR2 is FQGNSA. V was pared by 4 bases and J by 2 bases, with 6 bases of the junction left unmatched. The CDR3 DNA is TGTGCCAGCAGCTCCCTGGGACTAGGGCAAGAGACCCAGTACTTC. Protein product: CASSSLGLGQETQYF.

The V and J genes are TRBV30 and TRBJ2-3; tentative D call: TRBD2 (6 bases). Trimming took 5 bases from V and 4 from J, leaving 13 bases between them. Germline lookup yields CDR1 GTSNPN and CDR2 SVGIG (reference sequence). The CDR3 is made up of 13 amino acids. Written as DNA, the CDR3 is TGTGCCTGGGGGAGCACGGGGGCAGATACGCAGTATTTT. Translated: CAWGSTGADTQYF.

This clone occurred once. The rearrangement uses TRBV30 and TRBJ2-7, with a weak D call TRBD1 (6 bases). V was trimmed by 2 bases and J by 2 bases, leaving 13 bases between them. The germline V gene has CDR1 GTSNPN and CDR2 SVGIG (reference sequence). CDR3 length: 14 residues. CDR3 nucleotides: TGTGCCTGGAGTAAGTTGCAGGGGACCTACGAGCAGTACTTC. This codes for CAWSKLQGTYEQYF.

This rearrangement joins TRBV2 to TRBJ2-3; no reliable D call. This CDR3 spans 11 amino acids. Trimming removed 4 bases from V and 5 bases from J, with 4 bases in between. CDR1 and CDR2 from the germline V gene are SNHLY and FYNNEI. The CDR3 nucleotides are TGTGCCAGCAGTGGCTTAGATACGCAGTATTTT. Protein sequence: CASSGLDTQYF.

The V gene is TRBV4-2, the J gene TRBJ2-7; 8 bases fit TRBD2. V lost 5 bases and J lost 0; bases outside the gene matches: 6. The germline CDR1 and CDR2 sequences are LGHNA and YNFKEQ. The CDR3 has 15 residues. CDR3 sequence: CASSRETSDSYEQYF. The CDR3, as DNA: TGTGCCAGCAGCAGGGAGACTAGCGACTCCTACGAGCAGTACTTC.

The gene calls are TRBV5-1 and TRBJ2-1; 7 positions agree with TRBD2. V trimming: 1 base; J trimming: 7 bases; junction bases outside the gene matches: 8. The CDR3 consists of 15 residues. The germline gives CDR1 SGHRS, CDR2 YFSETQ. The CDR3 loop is CASSLSPSGNNEQFF. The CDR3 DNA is TGCGCCAGCAGCTTGTCCCCTAGCGGTAATAATGAGCAGTTCTTC.

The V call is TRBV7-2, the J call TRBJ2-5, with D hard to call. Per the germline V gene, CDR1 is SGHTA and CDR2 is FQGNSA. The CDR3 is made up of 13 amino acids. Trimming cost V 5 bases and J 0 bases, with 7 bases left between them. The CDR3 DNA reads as TGTGCCAGCAGCCGGACGTACCAAGAGACCCAGTACTTC. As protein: CASSRTYQETQYF.

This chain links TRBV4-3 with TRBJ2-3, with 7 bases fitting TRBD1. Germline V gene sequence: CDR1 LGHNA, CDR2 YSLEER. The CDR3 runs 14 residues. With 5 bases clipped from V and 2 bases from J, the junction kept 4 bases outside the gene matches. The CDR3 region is CASSNRGHTDTQYF. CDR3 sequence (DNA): TGCGCCAGCAGCAACAGGGGCCACACAGATACGCAGTATTTT.

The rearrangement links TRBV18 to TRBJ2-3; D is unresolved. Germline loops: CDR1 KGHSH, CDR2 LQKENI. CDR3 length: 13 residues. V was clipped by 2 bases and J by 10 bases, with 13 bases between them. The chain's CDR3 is CASSPGPSGPQYF. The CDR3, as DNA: TGTGCCAGCTCACCAGGACCCTCAGGTCCGCAGTATTTT.

The CDR3 loop reads CASSLVRGGGTDTQYF. Here the CDR3 DNA reads TGTGCCAGCAGCTTAGTACGTGGGGGTGGGACAGATACGCAGTATTTT. The rearrangement links TRBV7-2 to TRBJ2-3; D possibly uses TRBD1 or TRBD2 (5 bases each). Germline CDR1 reads SGHTA; CDR2 reads FQGNSA. The CDR3 is 16 amino acids. V lost 1 base to trimming and J lost 3 bases, with 14 bases between them. The full variable domain, with the rest looked up from reference TRBV7-2 and TRBJ2-3, is GAGVSQSPSNKVTEKGKDVELRCDPISGHTALYWYRQSLGQGLEFLIYFQGNSAPDKSGLPSDRFSAERTGGSVSTLTIQRTQQEDSAVYLCASSLVRGGGTDTQYFGPGTRLTVL.

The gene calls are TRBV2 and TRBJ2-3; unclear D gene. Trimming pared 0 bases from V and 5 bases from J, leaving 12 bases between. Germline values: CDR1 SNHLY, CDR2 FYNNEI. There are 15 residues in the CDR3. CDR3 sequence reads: CASSEATYSEDTQYF. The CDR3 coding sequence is TGTGCCAGCAGTGAAGCGACGTACAGTGAAGATACGCAGTATTTT. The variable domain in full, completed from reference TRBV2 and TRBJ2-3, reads EPEVTQTPSHQVTQMGQEVILRCVPISNHLYFYWYRQILGQKVEFLVSFYNNEISEKSEIFDDQFSVERPDGSNFTLKIRSTKLEDSAMYFCASSEATYSEDTQYFGPGTRLTVL.

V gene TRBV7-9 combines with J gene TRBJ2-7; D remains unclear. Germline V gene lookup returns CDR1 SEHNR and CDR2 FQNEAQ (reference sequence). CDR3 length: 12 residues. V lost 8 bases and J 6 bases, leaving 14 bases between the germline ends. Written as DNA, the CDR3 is TGTGCCAGCGGTCGAGGCTCCGGCGAGCAGTACTTC. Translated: CASGRGSGEQYF.

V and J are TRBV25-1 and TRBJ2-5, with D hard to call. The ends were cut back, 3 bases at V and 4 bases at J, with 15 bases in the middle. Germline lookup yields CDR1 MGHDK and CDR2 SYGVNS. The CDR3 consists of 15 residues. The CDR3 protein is CASSEGWARGETQYF. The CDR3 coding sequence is TGTGCCAGCAGTGAGGGTTGGGCCAGAGGAGAGACCCAGTACTTC.

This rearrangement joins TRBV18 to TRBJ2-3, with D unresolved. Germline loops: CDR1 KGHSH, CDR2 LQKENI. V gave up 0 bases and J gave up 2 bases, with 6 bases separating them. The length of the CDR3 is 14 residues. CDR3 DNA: TGTGCCAGCTCACCACCTATGTCCACAGATACGCAGTATTTT. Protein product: CASSPPMSTDTQYF. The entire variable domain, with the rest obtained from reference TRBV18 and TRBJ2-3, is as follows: NAGVMQNPRHLVRRRGQEARLRCSPMKGHSHVYWYRQLPEEGLKFMVYLQKENIIDESGMPKERFSAEFPKEGPSILRIQQVVRGDSAAYFCASSPPMSTDTQYFGPGTRLTVL.

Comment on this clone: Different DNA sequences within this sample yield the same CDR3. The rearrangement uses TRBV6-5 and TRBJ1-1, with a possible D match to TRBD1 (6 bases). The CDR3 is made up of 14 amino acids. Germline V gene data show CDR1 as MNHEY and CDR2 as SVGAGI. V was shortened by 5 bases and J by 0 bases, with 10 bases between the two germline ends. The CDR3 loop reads CASSRGQLNTEAFF. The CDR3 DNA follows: TGTGCCAGCAGTCGAGGACAGCTGAACACTGAAGCTTTCTTT.

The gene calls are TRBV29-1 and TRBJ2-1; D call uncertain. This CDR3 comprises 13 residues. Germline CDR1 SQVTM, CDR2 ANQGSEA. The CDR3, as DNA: TGCAGTGTATACGAAAGCTCCTACAATGAGCAGTTCTTC. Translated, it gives CSVYESSYNEQFF.

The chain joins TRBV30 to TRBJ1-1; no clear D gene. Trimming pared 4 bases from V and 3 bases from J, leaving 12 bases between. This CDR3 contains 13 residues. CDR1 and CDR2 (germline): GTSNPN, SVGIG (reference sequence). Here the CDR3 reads CAWKGSQHTEAFF. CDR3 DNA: TGTGCCTGGAAGGGCAGCCAGCACACTGAAGCTTTCTTT. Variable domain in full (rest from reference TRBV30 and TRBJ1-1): SQTIHQWPATLVQPVGSPLSLECTVEGTSNPNLYWYRQAAGRGLQLLFYSVGIGQISSEVPQNLSASRPQDRQFILSSKKLLLSDSGFYLCAWKGSQHTEAFFGQGTRLTVV.

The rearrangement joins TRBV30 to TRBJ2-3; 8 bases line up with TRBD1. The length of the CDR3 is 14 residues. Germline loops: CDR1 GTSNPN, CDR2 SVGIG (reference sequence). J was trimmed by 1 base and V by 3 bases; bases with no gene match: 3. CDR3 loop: CAWSSTGGTDTQYF. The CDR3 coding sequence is TGTGCCTGGAGCTCGACAGGGGGCACAGATACGCAGTATTTT.

As DNA, the CDR3 is TGTGCCAGCAGCCAGGCTAGCGGGTCTAGCCAAGAGACCCAGTACTTC. Amino acids: CASSQASGSSQETQYF. The J gene is TRBJ2-5, the V gene TRBV4-2; TRBD2 aligns across 8 bases. CDR1 is LGHNA, CDR2 YNFKEQ, per germline. J was trimmed by 1 base and V by 3 bases; bases with no gene match: 7. The CDR3 is 16 amino acids.

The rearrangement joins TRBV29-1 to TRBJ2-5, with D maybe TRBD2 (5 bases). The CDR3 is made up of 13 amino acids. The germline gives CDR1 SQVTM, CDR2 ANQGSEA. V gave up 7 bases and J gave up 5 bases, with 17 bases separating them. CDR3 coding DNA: TGCAGCGACCAAATATGGGGAGAGGAGACCCAGTACTTC. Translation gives CSDQIWGEETQYF.

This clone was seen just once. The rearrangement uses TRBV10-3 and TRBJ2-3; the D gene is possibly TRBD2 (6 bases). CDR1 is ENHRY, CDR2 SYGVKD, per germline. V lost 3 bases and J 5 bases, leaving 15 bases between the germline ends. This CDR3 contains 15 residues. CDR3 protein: CAISESVGAGDTQYF. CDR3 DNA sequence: TGTGCCATCAGTGAATCAGTGGGAGCGGGAGATACGCAGTATTTT.

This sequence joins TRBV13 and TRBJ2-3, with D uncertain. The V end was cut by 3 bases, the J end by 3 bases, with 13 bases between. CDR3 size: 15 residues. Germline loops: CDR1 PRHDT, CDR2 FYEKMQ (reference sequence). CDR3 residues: CASSLTGSGTDTQYF. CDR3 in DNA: TGTGCCAGCAGCTTGACCGGATCTGGGACAGATACGCAGTATTTT.

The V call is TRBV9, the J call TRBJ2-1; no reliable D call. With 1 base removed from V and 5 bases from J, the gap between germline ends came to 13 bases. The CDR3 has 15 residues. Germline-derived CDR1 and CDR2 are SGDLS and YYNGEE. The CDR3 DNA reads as TGTGCCAGCAGCGTAAAAGGGTGGGATGACAATGAGCAGTTCTTC. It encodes CASSVKGWDDNEQFF.

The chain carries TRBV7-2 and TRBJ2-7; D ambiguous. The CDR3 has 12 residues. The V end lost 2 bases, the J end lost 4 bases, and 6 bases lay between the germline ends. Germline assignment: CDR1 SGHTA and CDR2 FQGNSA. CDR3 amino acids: CASSLIGYEQYF. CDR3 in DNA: TGTGCCAGCAGCTTAATCGGGTACGAGCAGTACTTC.

CDR3 residues: CAWTWKGTDTQYF. CDR3 DNA sequence: TGTGCCTGGACCTGGAAGGGCACAGATACGCAGTATTTT. The chain uses TRBV30 and TRBJ2-3; D unclear. Germline CDR1 is GTSNPN and CDR2 is SVGIG (reference sequence). The CDR3 sequence is 13 residues long. Trimming removed 4 bases at V and 1 base at J, with 9 bases between.